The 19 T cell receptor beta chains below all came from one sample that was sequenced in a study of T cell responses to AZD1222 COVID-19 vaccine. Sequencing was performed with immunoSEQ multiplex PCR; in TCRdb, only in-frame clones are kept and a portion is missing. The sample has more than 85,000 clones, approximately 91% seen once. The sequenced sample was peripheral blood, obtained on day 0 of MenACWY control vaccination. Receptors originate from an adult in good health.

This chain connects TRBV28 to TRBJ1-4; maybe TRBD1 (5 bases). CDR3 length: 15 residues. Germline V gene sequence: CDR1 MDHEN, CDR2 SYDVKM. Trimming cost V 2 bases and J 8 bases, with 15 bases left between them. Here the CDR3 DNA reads TGTGCCAGCAGTTTAGGGGCAGGGATGGAAGAAAAACTGTTTTTT. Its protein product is CASSLGAGMEEKLFF.

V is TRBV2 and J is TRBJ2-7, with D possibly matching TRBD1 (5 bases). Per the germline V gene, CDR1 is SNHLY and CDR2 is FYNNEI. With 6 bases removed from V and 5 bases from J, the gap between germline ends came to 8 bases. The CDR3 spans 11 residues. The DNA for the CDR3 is TGTGCCAGCAGCAGGGTCCACGAGCAGTACTTC. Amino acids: CASSRVHEQYF.

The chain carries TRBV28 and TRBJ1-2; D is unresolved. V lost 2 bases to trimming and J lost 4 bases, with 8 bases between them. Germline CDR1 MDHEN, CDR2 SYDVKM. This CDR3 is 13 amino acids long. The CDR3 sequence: CASSLEDLYGYTF. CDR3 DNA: TGTGCCAGCAGTTTAGAGGACCTCTATGGCTACACCTTC.

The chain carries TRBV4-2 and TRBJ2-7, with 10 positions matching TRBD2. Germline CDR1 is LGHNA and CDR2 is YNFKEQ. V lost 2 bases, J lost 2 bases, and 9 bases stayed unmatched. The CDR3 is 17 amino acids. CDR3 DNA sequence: TGTGCCAGCAGCCAACCCCTGGCTAGCGGGGGTGCCTACGAGCAGTACTTC. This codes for CASSQPLASGGAYEQYF.

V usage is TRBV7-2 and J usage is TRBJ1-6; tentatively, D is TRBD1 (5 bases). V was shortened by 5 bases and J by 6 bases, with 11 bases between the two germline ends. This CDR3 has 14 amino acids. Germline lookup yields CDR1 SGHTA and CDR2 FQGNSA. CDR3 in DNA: TGTGCCAGCAGCCCTACAAGGGGTAATTCACCCCTCCACTTT. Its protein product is CASSPTRGNSPLHF. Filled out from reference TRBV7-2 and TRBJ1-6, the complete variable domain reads GAGVSQSPSNKVTEKGKDVELRCDPISGHTALYWYRQSLGQGLEFLIYFQGNSAPDKSGLPSDRFSAERTGGSVSTLTIQRTQQEDSAVYLCASSPTRGNSPLHFGNGTRLTVT.

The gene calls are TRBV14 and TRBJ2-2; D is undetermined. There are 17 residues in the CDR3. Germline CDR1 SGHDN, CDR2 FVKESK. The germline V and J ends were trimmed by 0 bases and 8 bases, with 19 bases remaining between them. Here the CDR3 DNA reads TGTGCCAGCAGCCAAGATAGATCGTGGGCCCGCCCAGGGGAGCTGTTTTTT. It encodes CASSQDRSWARPGELFF.

The CDR3 spells CASSYSNTEAFF. CDR3 DNA sequence: TGTGCCAGCAGTTACTCGAACACTGAAGCTTTCTTT. The chain uses TRBV6-5 and TRBJ1-1; D gene uncertain. There are 12 residues in the CDR3. Trimming left V 0 bases short and J 1 base short, with 0 bases between. CDR1 and CDR2 from the germline V gene are MNHEY and SVGAGI.

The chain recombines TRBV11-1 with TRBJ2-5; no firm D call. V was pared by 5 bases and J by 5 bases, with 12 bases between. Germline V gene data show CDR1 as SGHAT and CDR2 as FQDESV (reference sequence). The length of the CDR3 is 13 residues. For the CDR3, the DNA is TGTGCCAGCAGCACCCGGGCCGGGGAGACCCAGTACTTC. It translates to CASSTRAGETQYF.

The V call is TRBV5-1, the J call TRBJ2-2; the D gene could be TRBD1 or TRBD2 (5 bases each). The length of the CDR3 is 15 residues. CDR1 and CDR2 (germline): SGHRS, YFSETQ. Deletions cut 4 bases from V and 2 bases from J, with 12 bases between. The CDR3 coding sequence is TGCGCCAGCAGCGAGGCCGGGACCAACACCGGGGAGCTGTTTTTT. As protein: CASSEAGTNTGELFF.

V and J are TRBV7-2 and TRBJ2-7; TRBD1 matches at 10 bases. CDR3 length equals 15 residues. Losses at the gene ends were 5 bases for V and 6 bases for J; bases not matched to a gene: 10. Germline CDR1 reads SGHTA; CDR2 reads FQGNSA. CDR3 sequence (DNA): TGTGCCAGCAGCATCGGGACAGGGGATTTTCGCGAGCAGTACTTC. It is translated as CASSIGTGDFREQYF.

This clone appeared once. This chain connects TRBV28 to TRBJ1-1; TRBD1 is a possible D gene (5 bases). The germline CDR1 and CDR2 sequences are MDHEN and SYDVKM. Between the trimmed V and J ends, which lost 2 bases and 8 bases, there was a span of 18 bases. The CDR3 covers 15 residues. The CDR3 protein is CASSLPQVWESEAFF. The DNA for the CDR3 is TGTGCCAGCAGTTTACCACAGGTCTGGGAGTCCGAAGCTTTCTTT.

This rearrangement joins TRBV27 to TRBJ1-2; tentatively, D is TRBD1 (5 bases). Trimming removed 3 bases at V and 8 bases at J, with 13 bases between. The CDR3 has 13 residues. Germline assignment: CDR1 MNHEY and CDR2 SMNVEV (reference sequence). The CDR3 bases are TGTGCCAGCAGTTTGTGGGGCAGGGAGGGCTACACCTTC. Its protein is CASSLWGREGYTF.

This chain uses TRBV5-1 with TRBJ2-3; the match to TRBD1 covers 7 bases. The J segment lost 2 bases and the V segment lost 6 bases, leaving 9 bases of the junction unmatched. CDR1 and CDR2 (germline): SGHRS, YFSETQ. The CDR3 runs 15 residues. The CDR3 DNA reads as TGCGCCAGCACCGAAACCGGGACAGACACAGATACGCAGTATTTT. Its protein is CASTETGTDTDTQYF.

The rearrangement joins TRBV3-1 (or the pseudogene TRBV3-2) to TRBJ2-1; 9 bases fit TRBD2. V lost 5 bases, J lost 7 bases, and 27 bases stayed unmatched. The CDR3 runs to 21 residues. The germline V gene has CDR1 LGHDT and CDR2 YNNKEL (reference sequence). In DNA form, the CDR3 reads TGTGCCAGCAGCGGGGCCTTAGCGGGAGTTCGGTCTGATTTGGCGTCGAATGAGCAGTTCTTC. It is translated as CASSGALAGVRSDLASNEQFF.

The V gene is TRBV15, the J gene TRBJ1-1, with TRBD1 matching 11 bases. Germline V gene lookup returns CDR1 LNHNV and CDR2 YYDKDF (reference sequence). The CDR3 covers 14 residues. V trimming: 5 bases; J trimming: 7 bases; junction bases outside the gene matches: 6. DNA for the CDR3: TGTGCCACCAGCCTGGACAGGGGGCTTTATGAAGCTTTCTTT. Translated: CATSLDRGLYEAFF. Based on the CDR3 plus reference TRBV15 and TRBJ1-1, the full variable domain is DAMVIQNPRYQVTQFGKPVTLSCSQTLNHNVMYWYQQKSSQAPKLLFHYYDKDFNNEADTPDNFQSRRPNTSFCFLDIRSPGLGDTAMYLCATSLDRGLYEAFFGQGTRLTVV.

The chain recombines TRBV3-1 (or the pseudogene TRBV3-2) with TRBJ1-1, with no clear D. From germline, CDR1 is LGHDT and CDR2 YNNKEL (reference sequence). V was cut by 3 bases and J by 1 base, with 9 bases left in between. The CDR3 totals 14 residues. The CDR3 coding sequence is TGTGCCAGCAGCCAGTGGGCAGCGAACACTGAAGCTTTCTTT. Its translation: CASSQWAANTEAFF.

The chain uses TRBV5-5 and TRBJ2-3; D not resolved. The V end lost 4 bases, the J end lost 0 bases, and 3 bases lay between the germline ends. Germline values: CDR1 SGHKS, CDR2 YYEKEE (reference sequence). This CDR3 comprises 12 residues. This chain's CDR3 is CASSPSTDTQYF. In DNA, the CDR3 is TGTGCCAGCAGCCCCAGCACAGATACGCAGTATTTT.

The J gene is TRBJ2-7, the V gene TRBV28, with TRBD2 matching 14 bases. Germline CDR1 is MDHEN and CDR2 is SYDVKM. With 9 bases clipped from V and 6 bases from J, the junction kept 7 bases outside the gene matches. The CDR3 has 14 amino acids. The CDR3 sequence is CASTGTSGSSEQYF. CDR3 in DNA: TGTGCCAGTACAGGGACTAGCGGGAGTAGCGAGCAGTACTTC.

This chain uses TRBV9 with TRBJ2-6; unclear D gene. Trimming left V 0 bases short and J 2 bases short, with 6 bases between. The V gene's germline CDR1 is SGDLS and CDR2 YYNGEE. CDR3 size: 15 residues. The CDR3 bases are TGTGCCAGCAGCGTAGCCAGTACTGGGGCCAACGTCCTGACTTTC. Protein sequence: CASSVASTGANVLTF.